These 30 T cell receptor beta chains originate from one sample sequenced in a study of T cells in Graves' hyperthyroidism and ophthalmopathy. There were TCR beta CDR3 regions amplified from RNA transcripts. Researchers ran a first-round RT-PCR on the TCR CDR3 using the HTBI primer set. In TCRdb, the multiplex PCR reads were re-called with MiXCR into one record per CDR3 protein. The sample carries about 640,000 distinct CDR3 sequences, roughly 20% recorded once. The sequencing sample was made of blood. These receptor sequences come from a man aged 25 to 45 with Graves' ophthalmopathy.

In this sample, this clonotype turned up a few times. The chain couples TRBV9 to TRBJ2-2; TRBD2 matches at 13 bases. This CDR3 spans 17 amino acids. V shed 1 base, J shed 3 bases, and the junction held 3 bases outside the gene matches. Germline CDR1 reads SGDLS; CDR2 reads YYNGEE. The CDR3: CASSVTSGRADTGELFF. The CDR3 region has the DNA TGTGCCAGCAGCGTAACTAGCGGGAGGGCCGACACCGGGGAGCTGTTTTTT.

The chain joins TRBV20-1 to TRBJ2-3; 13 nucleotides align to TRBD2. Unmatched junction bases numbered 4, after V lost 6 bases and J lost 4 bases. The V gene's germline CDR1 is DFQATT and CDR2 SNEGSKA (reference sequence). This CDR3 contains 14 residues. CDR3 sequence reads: CSATSGRAADTQYF. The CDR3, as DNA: TGCAGTGCAACTAGCGGGAGGGCCGCAGATACGCAGTATTTT.

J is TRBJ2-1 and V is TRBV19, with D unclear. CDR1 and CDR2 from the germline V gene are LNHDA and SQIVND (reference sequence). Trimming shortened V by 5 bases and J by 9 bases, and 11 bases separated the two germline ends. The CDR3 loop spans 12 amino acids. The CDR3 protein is CASSPGTAEQFF. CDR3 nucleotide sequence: TGTGCCAGTAGTCCCGGCACGGCTGAGCAGTTCTTC.

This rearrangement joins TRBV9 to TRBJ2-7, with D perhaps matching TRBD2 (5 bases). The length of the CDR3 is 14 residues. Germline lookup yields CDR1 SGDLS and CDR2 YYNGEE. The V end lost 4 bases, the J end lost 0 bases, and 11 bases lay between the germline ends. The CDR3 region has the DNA TGTGCCAGCAGCCCCGAGGGAGTCTCCTACGAGCAGTACTTC. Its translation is CASSPEGVSYEQYF.

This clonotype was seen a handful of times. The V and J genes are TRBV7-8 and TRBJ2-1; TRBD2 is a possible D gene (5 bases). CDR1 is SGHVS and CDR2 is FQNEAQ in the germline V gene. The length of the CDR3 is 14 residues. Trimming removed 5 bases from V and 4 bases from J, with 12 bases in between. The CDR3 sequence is CASSDPGKYNEQFF. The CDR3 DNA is TGTGCCAGCAGCGACCCGGGGAAGTACAATGAGCAGTTCTTC. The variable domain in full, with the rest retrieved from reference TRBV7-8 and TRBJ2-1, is GAGVSQSPRYKVAKRGQDVALRCDPISGHVSLFWYQQALGQGPEFLTYFQNEAQLDKSGLPSDRFFAERPEGSVSTLKIQRTQQEDSAVYLCASSDPGKYNEQFFGPGTRLTVL.

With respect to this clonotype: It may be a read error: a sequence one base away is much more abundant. The CDR3 nucleotides read TGTGCCGGCAGCTTAGTGGAGCTGACAGATACGCAGTATTTT. Translating it yields CAGSLVELTDTQYF. This chain links TRBV7-9 with TRBJ2-3; D gene ambiguous. Per the germline V gene, CDR1 is SEHNR and CDR2 is FQNEAQ (reference sequence). This CDR3 contains 14 residues.

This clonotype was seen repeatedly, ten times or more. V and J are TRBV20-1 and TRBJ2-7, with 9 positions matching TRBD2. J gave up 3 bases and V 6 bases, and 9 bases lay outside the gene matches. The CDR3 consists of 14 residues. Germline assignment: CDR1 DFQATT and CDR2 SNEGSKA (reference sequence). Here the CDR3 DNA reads TGCAGTGCCCCCAGACTAGCGGTTTACTACGAGCAGTACTTC. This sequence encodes CSAPRLAVYYEQYF.

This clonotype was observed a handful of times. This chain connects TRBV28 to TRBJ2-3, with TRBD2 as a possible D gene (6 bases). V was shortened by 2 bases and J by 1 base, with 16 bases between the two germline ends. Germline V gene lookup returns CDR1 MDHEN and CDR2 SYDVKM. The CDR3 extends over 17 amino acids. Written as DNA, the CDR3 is TGTGCCAGCAGTTTAATACTAGCTAATGGCGGCACAGATACGCAGTATTTT. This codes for CASSLILANGGTDTQYF.

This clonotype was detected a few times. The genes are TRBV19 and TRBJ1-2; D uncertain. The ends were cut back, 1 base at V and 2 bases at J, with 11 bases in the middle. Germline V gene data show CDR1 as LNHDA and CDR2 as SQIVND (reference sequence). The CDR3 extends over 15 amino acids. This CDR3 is CASSIVGRTNYGYTF. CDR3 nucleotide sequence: TGTGCCAGTAGTATAGTAGGACGGACGAACTATGGCTACACCTTC.

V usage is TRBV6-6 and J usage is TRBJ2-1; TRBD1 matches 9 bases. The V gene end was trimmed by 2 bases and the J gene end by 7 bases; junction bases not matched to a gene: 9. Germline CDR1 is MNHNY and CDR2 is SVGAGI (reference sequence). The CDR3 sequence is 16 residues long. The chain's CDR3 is CASSYPRDRVRNEQFF. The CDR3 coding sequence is TGTGCCAGCAGTTACCCCCGGGACAGGGTTAGGAATGAGCAGTTCTTC.

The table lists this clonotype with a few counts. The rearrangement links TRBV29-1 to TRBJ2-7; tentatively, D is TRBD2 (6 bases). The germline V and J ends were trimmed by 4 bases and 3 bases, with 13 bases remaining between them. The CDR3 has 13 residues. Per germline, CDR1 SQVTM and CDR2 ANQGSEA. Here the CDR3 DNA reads TGCAGCGTTGTAGAGGGGACTCTCTACGAGCAGTACTTC. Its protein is CSVVEGTLYEQYF.

The CDR3 region has the DNA TGCAGTGCTAGTGTACCTACTAACTATGGCTACACCTTC. Translating gives CSASVPTNYGYTF. The rearrangement joins TRBV20-1 to TRBJ1-2; D is unclear. The germline V gene encodes CDR1 DFQATT and CDR2 SNEGSKA (reference sequence). This CDR3 region has 13 residues. V was clipped by 3 bases and J by 0 bases, with 8 bases between them.

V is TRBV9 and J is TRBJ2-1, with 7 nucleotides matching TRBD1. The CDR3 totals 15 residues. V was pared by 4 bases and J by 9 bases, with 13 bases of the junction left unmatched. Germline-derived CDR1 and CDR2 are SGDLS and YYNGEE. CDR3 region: CASSSRYNPGGEQFF. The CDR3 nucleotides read TGTGCCAGCAGCTCCCGATATAATCCAGGGGGTGAGCAGTTCTTC.

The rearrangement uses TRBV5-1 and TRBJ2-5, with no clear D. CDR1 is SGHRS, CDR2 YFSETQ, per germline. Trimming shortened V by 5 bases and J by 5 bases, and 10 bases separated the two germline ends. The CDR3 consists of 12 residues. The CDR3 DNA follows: TGCGCCAGCAGGGAAGGGCCGGAGACCCAGTACTTC. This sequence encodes CASREGPETQYF.

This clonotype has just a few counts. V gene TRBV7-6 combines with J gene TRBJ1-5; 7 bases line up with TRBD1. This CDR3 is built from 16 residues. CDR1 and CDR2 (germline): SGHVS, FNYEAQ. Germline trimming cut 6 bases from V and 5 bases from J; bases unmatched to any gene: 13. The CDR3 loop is CASSSRPDREDQPQHF. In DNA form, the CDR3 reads TGTGCCAGCAGTTCCAGGCCAGACAGGGAAGATCAGCCCCAGCATTTT. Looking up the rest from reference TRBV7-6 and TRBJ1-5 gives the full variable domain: GAGVSQSPRYKVTKRGQDVALRCDPISGHVSLYWYRQALGQGPEFLTYFNYEAQQDKSGLPNDRFSAERPEGSISTLTIQRTEQRDSAMYRCASSSRPDREDQPQHFGDGTRLSIL.

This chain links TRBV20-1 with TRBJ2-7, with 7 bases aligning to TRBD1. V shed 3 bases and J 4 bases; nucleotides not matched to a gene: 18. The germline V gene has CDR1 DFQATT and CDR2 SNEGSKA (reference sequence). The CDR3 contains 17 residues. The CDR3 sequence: CSARRTQTGTSPYEQYF. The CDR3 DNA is TGCAGTGCTAGGAGAACTCAGACAGGGACGAGCCCATACGAGCAGTACTTC.

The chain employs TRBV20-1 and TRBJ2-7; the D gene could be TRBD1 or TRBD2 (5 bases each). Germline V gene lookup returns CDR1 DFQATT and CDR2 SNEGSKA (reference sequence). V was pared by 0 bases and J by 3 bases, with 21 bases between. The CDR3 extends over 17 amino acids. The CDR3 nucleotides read TGCAGTGCTAGAGATGGGGACCTATCCTTAGGAGGCTACGAGCAGTACTTC. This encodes CSARDGDLSLGGYEQYF.

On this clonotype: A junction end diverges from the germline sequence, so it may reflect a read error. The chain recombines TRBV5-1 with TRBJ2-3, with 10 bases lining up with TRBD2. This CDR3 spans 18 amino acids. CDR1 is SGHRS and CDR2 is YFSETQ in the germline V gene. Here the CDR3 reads CASSITSGAPLSTYTQYF. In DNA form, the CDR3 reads TGCGCCAGCAGCATAACTAGCGGGGCACCCTTAAGCACATATACGCAGTATTTT. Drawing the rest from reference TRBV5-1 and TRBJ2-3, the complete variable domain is KAGVTQTPRYLIKTRGQQVTLSCSPISGHRSVSWYQQTPGQGLQFLFEYFSETQRNKGNFPGRFSGRQFSNSRSEMNVSTLELGDSALYLCASSITSGAPLSTYTQYFGPGTRLTVL.

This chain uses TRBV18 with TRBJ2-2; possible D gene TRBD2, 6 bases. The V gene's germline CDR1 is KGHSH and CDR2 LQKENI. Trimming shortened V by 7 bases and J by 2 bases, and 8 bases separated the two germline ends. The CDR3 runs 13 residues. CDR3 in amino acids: CASLEGNTGELFF. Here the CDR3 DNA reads TGTGCCAGCTTGGAGGGAAACACCGGGGAGCTGTTTTTT.

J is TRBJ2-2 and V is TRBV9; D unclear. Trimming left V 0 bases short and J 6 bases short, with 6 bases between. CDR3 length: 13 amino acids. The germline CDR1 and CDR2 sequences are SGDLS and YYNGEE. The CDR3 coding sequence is TGTGCCAGCAGCGTAGCTCTTCCCGGGGAGCTGTTTTTT. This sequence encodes CASSVALPGELFF.

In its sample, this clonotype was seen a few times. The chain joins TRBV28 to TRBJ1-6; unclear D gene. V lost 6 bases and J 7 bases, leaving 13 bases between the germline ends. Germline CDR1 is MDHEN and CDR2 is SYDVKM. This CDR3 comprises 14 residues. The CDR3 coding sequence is TGTGCCAGCAGCCACTACCCCACGAATTCACCCCTCCACTTT. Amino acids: CASSHYPTNSPLHF.

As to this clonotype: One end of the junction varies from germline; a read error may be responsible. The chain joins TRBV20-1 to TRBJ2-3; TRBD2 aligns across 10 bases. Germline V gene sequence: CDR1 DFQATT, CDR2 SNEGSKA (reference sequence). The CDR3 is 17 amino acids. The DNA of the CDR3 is TGCAGTGCTAGAGATAGCGGGAGGACCACTTACACAGATAAGCAGTATTTT. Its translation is CSARDSGRTTYTDKQYF.

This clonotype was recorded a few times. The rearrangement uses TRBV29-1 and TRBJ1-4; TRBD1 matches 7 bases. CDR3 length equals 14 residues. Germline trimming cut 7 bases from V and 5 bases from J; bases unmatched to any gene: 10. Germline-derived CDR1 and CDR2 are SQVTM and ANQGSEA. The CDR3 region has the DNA TGCAGCGCCCTCTACCCAGGGGGGAATGAAAAACTGTTTTTT. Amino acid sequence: CSALYPGGNEKLFF.

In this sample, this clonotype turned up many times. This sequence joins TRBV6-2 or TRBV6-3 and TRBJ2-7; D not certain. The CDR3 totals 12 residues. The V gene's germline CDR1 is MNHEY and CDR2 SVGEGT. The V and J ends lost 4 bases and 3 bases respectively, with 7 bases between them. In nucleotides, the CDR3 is TGTGCCAGCAGTTCTAGTATCTACGAGCAGTACTTC. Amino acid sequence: CASSSSIYEQYF.

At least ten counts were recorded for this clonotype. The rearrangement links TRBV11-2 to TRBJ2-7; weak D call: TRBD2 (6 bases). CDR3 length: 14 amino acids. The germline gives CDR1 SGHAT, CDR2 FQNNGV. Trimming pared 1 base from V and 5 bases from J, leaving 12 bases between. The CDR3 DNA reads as TGTGCCAGCAGCTTAGGCCCTCGGAGGGACGAGCAGTACTTC. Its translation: CASSLGPRRDEQYF.

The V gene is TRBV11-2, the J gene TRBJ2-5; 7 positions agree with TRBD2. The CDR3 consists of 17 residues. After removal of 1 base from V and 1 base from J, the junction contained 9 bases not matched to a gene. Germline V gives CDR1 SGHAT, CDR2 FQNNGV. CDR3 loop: CASSLGRLADIQETQYF. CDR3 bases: TGTGCCAGCAGCTTAGGGCGACTAGCCGATATCCAAGAGACCCAGTACTTC.

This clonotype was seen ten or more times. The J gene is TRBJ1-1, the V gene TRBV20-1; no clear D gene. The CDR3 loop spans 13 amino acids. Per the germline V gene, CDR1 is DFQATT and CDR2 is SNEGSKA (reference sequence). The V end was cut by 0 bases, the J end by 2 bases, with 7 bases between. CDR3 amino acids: CSARDPRNTEAFF. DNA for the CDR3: TGCAGTGCTAGAGATCCTAGAAACACTGAAGCTTTCTTT.

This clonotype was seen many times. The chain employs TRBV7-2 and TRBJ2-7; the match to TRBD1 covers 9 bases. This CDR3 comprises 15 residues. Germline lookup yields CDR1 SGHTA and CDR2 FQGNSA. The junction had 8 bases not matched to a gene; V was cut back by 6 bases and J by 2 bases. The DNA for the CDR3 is TGTGCCAGCAGTCCTCGGACAGGGGATCCCTACGAGCAGTACTTC. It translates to CASSPRTGDPYEQYF. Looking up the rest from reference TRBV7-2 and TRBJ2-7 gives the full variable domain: GAGVSQSPSNKVTEKGKDVELRCDPISGHTALYWYRQSLGQGLEFLIYFQGNSAPDKSGLPSDRFSAERTGGSVSTLTIQRTQQEDSAVYLCASSPRTGDPYEQYFGPGTRLTVT.

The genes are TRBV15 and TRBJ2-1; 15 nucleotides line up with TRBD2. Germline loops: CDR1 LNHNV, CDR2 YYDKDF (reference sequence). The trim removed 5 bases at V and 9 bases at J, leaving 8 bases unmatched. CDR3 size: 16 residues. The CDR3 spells CATSGPPGLAGGEQFF. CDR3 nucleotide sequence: TGTGCCACCAGCGGACCTCCGGGACTAGCGGGAGGTGAGCAGTTCTTC.

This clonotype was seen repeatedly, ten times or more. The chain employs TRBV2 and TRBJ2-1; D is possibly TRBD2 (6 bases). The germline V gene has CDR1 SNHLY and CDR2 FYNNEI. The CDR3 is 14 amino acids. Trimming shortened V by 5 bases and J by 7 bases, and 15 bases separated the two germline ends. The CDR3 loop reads CASSPGLRGNEQFF. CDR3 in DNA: TGTGCCAGCAGTCCGGGACTCCGAGGAAATGAGCAGTTCTTC.